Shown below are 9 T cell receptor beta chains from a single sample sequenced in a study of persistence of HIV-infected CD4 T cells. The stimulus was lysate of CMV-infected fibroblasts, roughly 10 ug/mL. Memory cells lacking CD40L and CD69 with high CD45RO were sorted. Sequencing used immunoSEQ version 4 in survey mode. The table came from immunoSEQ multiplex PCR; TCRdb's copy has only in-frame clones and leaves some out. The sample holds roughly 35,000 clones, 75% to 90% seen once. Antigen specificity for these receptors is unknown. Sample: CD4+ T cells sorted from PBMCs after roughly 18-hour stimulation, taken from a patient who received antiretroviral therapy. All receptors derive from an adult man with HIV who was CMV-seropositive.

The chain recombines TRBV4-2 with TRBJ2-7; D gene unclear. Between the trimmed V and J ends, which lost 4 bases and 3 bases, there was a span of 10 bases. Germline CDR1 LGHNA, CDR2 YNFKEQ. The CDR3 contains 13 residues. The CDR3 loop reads CASSRRLNYEQYF. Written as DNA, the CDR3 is TGTGCCAGCAGCCGACGTTTAAACTACGAGCAGTACTTC.

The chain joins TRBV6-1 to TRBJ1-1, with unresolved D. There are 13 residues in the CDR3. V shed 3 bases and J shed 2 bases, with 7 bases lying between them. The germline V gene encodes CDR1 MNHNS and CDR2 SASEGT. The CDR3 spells CASSDRPNTEAFF. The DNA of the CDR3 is TGTGCCAGCAGTGACAGACCTAACACTGAAGCTTTCTTT.

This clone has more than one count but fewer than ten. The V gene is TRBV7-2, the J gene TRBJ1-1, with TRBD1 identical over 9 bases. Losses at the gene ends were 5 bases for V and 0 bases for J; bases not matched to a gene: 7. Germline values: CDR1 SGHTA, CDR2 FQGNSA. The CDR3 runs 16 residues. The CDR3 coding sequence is TGTGCCAGCAGCCTCTCACAGGGGGCCCTGAACACTGAAGCTTTCTTT. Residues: CASSLSQGALNTEAFF.

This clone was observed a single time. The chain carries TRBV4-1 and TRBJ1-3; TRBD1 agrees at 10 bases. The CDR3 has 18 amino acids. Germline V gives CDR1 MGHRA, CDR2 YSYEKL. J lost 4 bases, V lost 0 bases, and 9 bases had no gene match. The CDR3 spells CASSQEGTGVMFGNTIYF. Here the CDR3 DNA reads TGCGCCAGCAGCCAAGAGGGGACAGGGGTAATGTTCGGAAACACCATATATTTT.

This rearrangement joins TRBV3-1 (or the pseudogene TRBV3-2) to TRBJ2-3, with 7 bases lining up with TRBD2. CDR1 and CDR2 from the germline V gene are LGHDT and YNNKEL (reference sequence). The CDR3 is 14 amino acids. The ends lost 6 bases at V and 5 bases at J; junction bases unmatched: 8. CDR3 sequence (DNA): TGTGCCAGCAGGAAGGGGTGGGAGGGAGATACGCAGTATTTT. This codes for CASRKGWEGDTQYF.

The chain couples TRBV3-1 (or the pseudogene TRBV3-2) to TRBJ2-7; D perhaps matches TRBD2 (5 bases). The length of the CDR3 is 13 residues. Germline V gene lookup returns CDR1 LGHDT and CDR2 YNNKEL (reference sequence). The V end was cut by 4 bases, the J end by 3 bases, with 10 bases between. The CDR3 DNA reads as TGTGCCAGCAGCCGAGGACGGGGCTACGAGCAGTACTTC. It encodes CASSRGRGYEQYF.

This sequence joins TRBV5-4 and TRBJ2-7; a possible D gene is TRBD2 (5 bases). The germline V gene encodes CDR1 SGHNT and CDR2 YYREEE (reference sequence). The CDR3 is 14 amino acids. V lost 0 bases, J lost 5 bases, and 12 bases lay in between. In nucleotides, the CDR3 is TGTGCCAGCAGCTTGGCCGCATGGGGAGACGAGCAGTACTTC. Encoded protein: CASSLAAWGDEQYF.

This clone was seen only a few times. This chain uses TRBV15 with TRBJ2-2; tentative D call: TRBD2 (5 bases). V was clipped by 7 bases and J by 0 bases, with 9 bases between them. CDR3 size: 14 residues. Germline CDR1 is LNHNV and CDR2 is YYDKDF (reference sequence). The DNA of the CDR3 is TGTGCCACCAATCGGGGTTCGAACACCGGGGAGCTGTTTTTT. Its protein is CATNRGSNTGELFF.

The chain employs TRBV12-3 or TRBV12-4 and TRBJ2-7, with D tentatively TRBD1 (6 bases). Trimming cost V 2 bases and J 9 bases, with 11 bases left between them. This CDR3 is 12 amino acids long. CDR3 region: CASSLPRGGQYF. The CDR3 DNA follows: TGTGCCAGCAGTTTACCCAGGGGTGGGCAGTACTTC.